Listed here are 9 T cell receptor beta chains from one sample, sequenced in a study of persistence of HIV-infected CD4 T cells. Nonspecific anti-CD3/anti-CD28 bead stimulation represents the broad CD4+ T cell repertoire. Responding CD4+ T cells were sorted by upregulation of both CD40 ligand and CD69. The immunoSEQ assay was version 4, run in survey mode. Clones were sequenced by immunoSEQ multiplex PCR, and TCRdb holds only the in-frame ones, with some missing. Of under 50,000 clones listed, around 90% are singletons. Their antigens are not known. The sample in question was CD4+ T cells sorted from PBMCs after roughly 18-hour stimulation, obtained from a patient who received antiretroviral therapy. The receptors were sampled from an adult woman with HIV who was CMV-seropositive.

The rearrangement joins TRBV2 to TRBJ2-7; D is ambiguous. The CDR3 sequence is 13 residues long. Trimming cost V 5 bases and J 6 bases, with 14 bases left between them. Germline CDR1 is SNHLY and CDR2 is FYNNEI. The CDR3 coding sequence is TGTGCCAGCAGTTCTACTGCGATGGGCGAGCAGTACTTC. Its protein product is CASSSTAMGEQYF.

V and J are TRBV30 and TRBJ2-5; 8 positions agree with TRBD2. The germline V gene encodes CDR1 GTSNPN and CDR2 SVGIG (reference sequence). V shed 4 bases and J 5 bases; nucleotides not matched to a gene: 9. The CDR3 is made up of 14 amino acids. The CDR3 DNA reads TGTGCCTGGAACCCGGCGGGGGGCCGCGAGACCCAGTACTTC. Translating it yields CAWNPAGGRETQYF.

CDR3 nucleotides: TGTGCCAGCAGCCAGGTACAGGGGGCGCCTGGAAACACCATATATTTT. Translation gives CASSQVQGAPGNTIYF. V and J are TRBV3-1 (or the pseudogene TRBV3-2) and TRBJ1-3; 9 bases match TRBD1. The CDR3 runs to 16 residues. The germline V gene encodes CDR1 LGHDT and CDR2 YNNKEL (reference sequence). V was pared by 3 bases and J by 2 bases, with 5 bases of the junction left unmatched.

This clone was picked up one time. In nucleotides, the CDR3 is TGTGCCAGCTCACCGGGTAGGACAGCACCCTCTAAATCCTATGGCTACACCTTC. Its translation is CASSPGRTAPSKSYGYTF. The rearrangement joins TRBV18 to TRBJ1-2, with TRBD1 as a possible D gene (6 bases). Between the trimmed V and J ends, which lost 3 bases and 4 bases, there was a span of 24 bases. Germline V lookup: CDR1 KGHSH, CDR2 LQKENI. This CDR3 contains 18 residues.

This clone was seen more than once but under ten times. The chain has TRBV6-4 and TRBJ2-6; unclear D gene. Trimming took off 9 bases at V and 0 bases at J, with 15 bases between the two ends. The V gene's germline CDR1 is MRHNA and CDR2 SNTAGT. CDR3 length: 16 residues. The CDR3 coding sequence is TGTGCCAGTAGGAGAGATGCAATCTCTGGGGCCAACGTCCTGACTTTC. It is translated as CASRRDAISGANVLTF.

The chain employs TRBV20-1 and TRBJ1-2; D not certain. Trimming shortened V by 6 bases and J by 0 bases, and 2 bases separated the two germline ends. Germline V lookup: CDR1 DFQATT, CDR2 SNEGSKA (reference sequence). CDR3 length: 10 amino acids. CDR3 in amino acids: CSATNYGYTF. The CDR3, as DNA: TGCAGTGCAACTAACTATGGCTACACCTTC.

The J gene is TRBJ2-3, the V gene TRBV18, with no clear D. Germline V lookup: CDR1 KGHSH, CDR2 LQKENI. Trimming shortened V by 3 bases and J by 2 bases, and 0 bases separated the two germline ends. This CDR3 is 11 amino acids long. The chain's CDR3 is CASSPTDTQYF. DNA for the CDR3: TGTGCCAGCTCACCCACAGATACGCAGTATTTT.

The gene calls are TRBV5-1 and TRBJ2-1; D might be TRBD1 (5 bases). The length of the CDR3 is 14 residues. V shed 0 bases and J shed 7 bases, with 11 bases lying between them. Germline assignment: CDR1 SGHRS and CDR2 YFSETQ. CDR3 nucleotides: TGCGCCAGCAGCTTGGGGCAGGGTTGGAATGAGCAGTTCTTC. Its protein is CASSLGQGWNEQFF.

This chain links TRBV5-1 with TRBJ1-1; TRBD1 agrees at 7 bases. This CDR3 is 14 amino acids long. The germline V gene encodes CDR1 SGHRS and CDR2 YFSETQ. The V segment lost 4 bases and the J segment 1 base; nucleotides outside the gene matches: 4. Written as DNA, the CDR3 is TGCGCCAGCAGCCGACAGGGACAGAACACTGAAGCTTTCTTT. Protein product: CASSRQGQNTEAFF.